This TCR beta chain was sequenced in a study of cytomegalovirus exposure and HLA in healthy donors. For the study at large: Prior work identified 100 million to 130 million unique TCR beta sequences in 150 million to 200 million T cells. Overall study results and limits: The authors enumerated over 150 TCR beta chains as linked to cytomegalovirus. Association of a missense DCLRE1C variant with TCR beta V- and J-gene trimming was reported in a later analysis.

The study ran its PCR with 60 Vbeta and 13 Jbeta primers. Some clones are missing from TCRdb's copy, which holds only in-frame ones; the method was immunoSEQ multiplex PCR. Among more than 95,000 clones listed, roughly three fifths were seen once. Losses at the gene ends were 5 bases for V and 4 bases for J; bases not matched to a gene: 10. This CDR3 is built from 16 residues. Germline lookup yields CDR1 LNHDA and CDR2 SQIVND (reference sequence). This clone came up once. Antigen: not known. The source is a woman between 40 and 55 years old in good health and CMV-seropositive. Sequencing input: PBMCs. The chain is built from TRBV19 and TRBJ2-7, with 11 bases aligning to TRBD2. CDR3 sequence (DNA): TGTGCCAGTAGTGAGACAGCGGGACTAGCGGAGTACGAGCAGTACTTC. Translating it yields CASSETAGLAEYEQYF.